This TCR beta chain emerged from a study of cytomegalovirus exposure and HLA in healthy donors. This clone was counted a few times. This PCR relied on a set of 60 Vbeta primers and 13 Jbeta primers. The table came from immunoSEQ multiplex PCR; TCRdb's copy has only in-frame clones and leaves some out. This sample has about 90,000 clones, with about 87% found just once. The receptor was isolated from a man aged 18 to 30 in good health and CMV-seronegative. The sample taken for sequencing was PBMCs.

CDR3 region: CALNTDLTEAFF. CDR3 coding DNA: TGTGCCTTAAATACGGACTTGACTGAAGCTTTCTTT. This chain uses TRBV30 with TRBJ1-1; no firm D call. Per germline, CDR1 GTSNPN and CDR2 SVGIG (reference sequence). CDR3 size: 12 residues. The V and J ends lost 7 bases and 5 bases respectively, with 14 bases between them.